The sequence of this T cell receptor beta chain was determined in a study of cytomegalovirus exposure and HLA in healthy donors. Findings of the study overall: Some public TCRs appeared in many individuals, while most sequences were rare.

The germline V gene encodes CDR1 SEHNR and CDR2 FQNEAQ (reference sequence). Trimming cost V 1 base and J 6 bases, with 6 bases left between them. The CDR3 is 12 amino acids. On this clone: As yet, its antigen is unknown.

Primers for the PCR totalled 60 Vbeta and 13 Jbeta. Clones were read by immunoSEQ multiplex PCR, and TCRdb kept only the in-frame ones, dropping some. Its listing shows some 130,000 clones. This clonotype was obtained from a woman between 40 and 55 years old in good health and CMV-seropositive. Material for sequencing was PBMCs. V is TRBV7-9 and J is TRBJ1-2; no clear D gene. In nucleotides, the CDR3 is TGTGCCAGCAGCTTAGGAGAGGATGGCTACACCTTC. Amino acids: CASSLGEDGYTF.